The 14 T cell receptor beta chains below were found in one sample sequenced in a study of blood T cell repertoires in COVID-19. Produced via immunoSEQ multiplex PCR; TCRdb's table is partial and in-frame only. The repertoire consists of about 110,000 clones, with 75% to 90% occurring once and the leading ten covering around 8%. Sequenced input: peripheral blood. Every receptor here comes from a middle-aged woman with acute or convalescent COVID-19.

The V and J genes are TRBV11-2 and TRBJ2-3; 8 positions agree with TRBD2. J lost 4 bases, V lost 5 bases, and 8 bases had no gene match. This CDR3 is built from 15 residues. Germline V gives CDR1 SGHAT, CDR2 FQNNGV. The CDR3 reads CASSPAGGVSDTQYF. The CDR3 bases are TGTGCCAGCAGCCCCGCGGGGGGTGTCTCAGATACGCAGTATTTT.

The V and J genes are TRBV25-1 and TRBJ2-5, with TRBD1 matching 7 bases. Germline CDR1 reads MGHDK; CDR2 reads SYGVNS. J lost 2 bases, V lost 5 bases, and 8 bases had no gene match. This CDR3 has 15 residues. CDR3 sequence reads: CASSKFGTVQETQYF. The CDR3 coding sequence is TGTGCCAGCAGTAAATTCGGGACAGTTCAAGAGACCCAGTACTTC. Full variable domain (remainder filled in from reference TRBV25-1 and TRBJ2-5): EADIYQTPRYLVIGTGKKITLECSQTMGHDKMYWYQQDPGMELHLIHYSYGVNSTEKGDLSSESTVSRIRTEHFPLTLESARPSHTSQYLCASSKFGTVQETQYFGPGTRLLVL.

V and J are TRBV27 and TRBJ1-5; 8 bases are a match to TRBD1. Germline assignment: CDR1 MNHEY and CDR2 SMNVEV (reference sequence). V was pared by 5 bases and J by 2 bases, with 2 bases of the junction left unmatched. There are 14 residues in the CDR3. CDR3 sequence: CASSRQGRNQPQHF. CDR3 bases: TGTGCCAGCAGTAGACAGGGGCGCAATCAGCCCCAGCATTTT.

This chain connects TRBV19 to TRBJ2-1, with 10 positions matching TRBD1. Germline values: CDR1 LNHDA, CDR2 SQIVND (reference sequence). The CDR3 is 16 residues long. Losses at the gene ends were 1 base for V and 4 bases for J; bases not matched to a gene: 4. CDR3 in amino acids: CASSIAGGQGYNEQFF. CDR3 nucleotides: TGTGCCAGTAGTATAGCTGGGGGACAGGGGTACAATGAGCAGTTCTTC.

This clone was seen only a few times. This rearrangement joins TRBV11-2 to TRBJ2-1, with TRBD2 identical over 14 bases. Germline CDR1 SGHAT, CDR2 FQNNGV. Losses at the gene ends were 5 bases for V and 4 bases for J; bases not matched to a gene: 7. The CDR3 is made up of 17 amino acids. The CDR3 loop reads CASSPGTSGGMYNEQFF. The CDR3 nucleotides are TGTGCCAGCAGCCCAGGGACTAGCGGGGGTATGTACAATGAGCAGTTCTTC.

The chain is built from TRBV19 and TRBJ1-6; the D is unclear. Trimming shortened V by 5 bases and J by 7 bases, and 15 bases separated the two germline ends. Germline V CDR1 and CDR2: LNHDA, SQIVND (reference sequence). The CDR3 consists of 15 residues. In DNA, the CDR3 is TGTGCCAGTAGTCCCGAGGAAGGTGGAAATTCACCCCTCCACTTT. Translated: CASSPEEGGNSPLHF.

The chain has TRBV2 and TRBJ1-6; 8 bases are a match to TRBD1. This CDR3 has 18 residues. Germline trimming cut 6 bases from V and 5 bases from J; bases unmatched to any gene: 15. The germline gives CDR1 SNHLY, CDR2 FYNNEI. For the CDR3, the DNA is TGTGCCAGCAGGGAGAGGCAGGGGGCTGGTGGGAATAATTCACCCCTCCACTTT. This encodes CASRERQGAGGNNSPLHF.

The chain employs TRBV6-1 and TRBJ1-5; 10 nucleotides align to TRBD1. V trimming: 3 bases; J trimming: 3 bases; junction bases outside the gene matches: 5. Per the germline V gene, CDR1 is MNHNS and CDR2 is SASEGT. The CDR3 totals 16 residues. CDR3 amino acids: CASSERTGGDNQPQHF. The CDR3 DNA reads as TGTGCCAGCAGTGAGCGGACAGGGGGTGACAATCAGCCCCAGCATTTT.

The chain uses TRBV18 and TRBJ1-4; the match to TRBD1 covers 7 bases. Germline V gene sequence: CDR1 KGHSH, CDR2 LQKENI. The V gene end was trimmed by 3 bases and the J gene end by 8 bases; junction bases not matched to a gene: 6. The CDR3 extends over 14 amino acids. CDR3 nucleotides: TGTGCCAGCTCACCCGACAGGGCGGGCGAAAAACTGTTTTTT. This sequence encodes CASSPDRAGEKLFF.

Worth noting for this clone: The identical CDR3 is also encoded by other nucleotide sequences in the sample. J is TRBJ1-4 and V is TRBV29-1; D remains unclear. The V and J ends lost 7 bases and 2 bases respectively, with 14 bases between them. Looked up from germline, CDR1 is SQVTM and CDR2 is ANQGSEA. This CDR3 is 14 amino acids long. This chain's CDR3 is CSAEDTTTNEKLFF. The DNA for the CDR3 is TGCAGCGCCGAAGACACTACGACTAATGAAAAACTGTTTTTT.

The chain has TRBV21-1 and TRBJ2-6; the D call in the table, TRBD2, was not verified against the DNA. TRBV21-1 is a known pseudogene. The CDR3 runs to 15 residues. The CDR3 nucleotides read TGTGCCAGCAGCAAAGGGAGGCATGGGGCCAACGTCCTGACTTTC. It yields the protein CASSKGRHGANVLTF.

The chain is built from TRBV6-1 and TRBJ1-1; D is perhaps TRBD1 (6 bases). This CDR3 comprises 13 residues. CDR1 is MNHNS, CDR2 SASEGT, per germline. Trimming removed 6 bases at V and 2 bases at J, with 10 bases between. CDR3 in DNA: TGTGCCAGCAGCAAACAGGGTAACACTGAAGCTTTCTTT. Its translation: CASSKQGNTEAFF.

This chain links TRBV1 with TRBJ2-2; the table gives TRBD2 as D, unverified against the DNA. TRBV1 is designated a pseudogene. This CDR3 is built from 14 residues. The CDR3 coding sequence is TGCACCAGCAGCCCGAGAGCGAACACCGGGGAGCTGTTTTTT. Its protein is CTSSPRANTGELFF.

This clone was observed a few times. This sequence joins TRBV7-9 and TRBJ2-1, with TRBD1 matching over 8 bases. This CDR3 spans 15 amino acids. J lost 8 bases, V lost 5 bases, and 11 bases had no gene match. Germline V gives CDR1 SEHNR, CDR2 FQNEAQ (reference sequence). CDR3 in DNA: TGTGCCAGCAGCCTAAGACAGGGGACATTCCATGAGCAGTTCTTC. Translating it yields CASSLRQGTFHEQFF.